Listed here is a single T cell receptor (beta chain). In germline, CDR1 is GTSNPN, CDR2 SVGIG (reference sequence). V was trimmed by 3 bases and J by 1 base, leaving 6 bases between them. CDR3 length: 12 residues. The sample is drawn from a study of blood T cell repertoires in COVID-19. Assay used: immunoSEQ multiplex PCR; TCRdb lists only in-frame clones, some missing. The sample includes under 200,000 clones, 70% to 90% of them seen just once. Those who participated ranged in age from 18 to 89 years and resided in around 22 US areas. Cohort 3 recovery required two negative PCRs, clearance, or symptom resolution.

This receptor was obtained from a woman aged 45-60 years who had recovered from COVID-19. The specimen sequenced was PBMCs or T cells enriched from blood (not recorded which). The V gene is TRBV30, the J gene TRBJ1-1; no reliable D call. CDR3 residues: CAWSLGNTEAFF. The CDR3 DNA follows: TGTGCCTGGAGCCTCGGGAACACTGAAGCTTTCTTT.